A single sample gave rise to the 25 T cell receptor beta chains below, sequenced in a study of early T cells in non-severe SARS-CoV-2 infection. MiXCR, run by TCRdb on the 5' RACE reads, gives a single entry per CDR3 protein. The sample yields over 90,000 distinct CDR3 sequences, under 15% seen once. The sequenced sample consisted of whole blood. The receptors originated from an adult who was a healthcare worker with PCR-confirmed SARS-CoV-2 infection or an uninfected control (not recorded which).

This clonotype appeared many times. The chain carries TRBV12-3 or TRBV12-4 and TRBJ2-2; 10 bases agree with TRBD1. The CDR3 is 15 amino acids. The V gene end was trimmed by 6 bases and the J gene end by 6 bases; junction bases not matched to a gene: 7. CDR3 protein: CASSRPGQGPGELFF. For the CDR3, the DNA is TGTGCCAGCAGCCGTCCGGGACAGGGGCCCGGGGAGCTGTTTTTT.

The J gene is TRBJ2-5, the V gene TRBV11-2, with a weak D call TRBD1 (5 bases). From germline, CDR1 is SGHAT and CDR2 FQNNGV. The CDR3 contains 16 residues. Trimming pared 4 bases from V and 3 bases from J, leaving 18 bases between. The CDR3 nucleotides read TGTGCCAGCAGCTCTTATCCCCGGACACGTGAAGAGACCCAGTACTTC. Amino acid sequence: CASSSYPRTREETQYF. The full variable domain, with the rest looked up from reference TRBV11-2 and TRBJ2-5, is EAGVAQSPRYKIIEKRQSVAFWCNPISGHATLYWYQQILGQGPKLLIQFQNNGVVDDSQLPKDRFSAERLKGVDSTLKIQPAKLEDSAVYLCASSSYPRTREETQYFGPGTRLLVL.

This clonotype was seen ten or more times. The gene calls are TRBV6-6 and TRBJ2-5; 9 positions agree with TRBD2. Losses at the gene ends were 9 bases for V and 5 bases for J; bases not matched to a gene: 4. The CDR3 runs to 12 residues. From germline, CDR1 is MNHNY and CDR2 SVGAGI (reference sequence). CDR3 in amino acids: CASKREAETQYF. The CDR3 DNA follows: TGTGCCAGTAAGCGGGAGGCGGAGACCCAGTACTTC.

This clonotype was seen only a few times. The rearrangement links TRBV6-5 to TRBJ1-1; TRBD1 might be the D (5 bases). The CDR3 is 14 residues long. Trimming cost V 0 bases and J 8 bases, with 13 bases left between them. Germline-derived CDR1 and CDR2 are MNHEY and SVGAGI. CDR3 protein: CASSYSPGTLEAFF. The CDR3 DNA sequence: TGTGCCAGCAGTTACTCACCCGGGACCCTAGAAGCTTTCTTT.

J is TRBJ2-7 and V is TRBV11-2; 7 bases are a match to TRBD1. Trimming cost V 5 bases and J 0 bases; bases outside gene matches: 7. Germline CDR1 is SGHAT and CDR2 is FQNNGV. The CDR3 extends over 15 amino acids. The CDR3 DNA follows: TGTGCCAGCAGCCAACAGGGACAGACCTCCTACGAGCAGTACTTC. The encoded protein is CASSQQGQTSYEQYF.

The chain joins TRBV20-1 to TRBJ2-3; D might be TRBD2 (6 bases). V lost 5 bases to trimming and J lost 2 bases, with 17 bases between them. This CDR3 has 15 amino acids. CDR1 and CDR2 (germline): DFQATT, SNEGSKA (reference sequence). The CDR3 sequence: CSAPPLAGPTDTQYF. CDR3 bases: TGCAGTGCTCCTCCCCTGGCGGGGCCCACAGATACGCAGTATTTT.

This chain uses TRBV19 with TRBJ2-7, with 7 nucleotides matching TRBD1. The CDR3 consists of 17 residues. Germline values: CDR1 LNHDA, CDR2 SQIVND (reference sequence). The trim removed 5 bases at V and 3 bases at J, leaving 16 bases unmatched. The CDR3 sequence: CASSPYAAAGGFYEQYF. The CDR3 DNA reads as TGTGCCAGTAGTCCGTACGCCGCGGCAGGGGGTTTCTACGAGCAGTACTTC.

There are many counts of this clonotype. The V call is TRBV5-7, the J call TRBJ1-4; D uncertain. TRBV5-7 is flagged as an ORF with uncertain function. Deletions cut 4 bases from V and 0 bases from J, with 13 bases between. This CDR3 comprises 16 residues. The CDR3 DNA sequence: TGTGCCAGCAGCCCGGGCCCGAATGCAACTAATGAAAAACTGTTTTTT. Its protein is CASSPGPNATNEKLFF.

Here the CDR3 reads CASSEWGSGGSSSYNEQFF. Written as DNA, the CDR3 is TGTGCCAGCAGTGAATGGGGTAGCGGGGGTTCAAGCTCCTACAATGAGCAGTTCTTC. The J gene is TRBJ2-1, the V gene TRBV25-1, with 9 bases that match TRBD2. Germline trimming cut 1 base from V and 0 bases from J; bases unmatched to any gene: 10. The CDR3 consists of 19 residues. The germline CDR1 and CDR2 sequences are MGHDK and SYGVNS.

This clonotype has just a few counts. This sequence joins TRBV3-1 and TRBJ2-2, with D hard to call. CDR1 LGHDT and CDR2 YNNKEL come from the germline V gene (reference sequence). CDR3 length equals 16 residues. Trimming shortened V by 0 bases and J by 7 bases, and 15 bases separated the two germline ends. The chain's CDR3 is CASSQEGGGTNGELFF. The DNA of the CDR3 is TGTGCCAGCAGCCAAGAGGGCGGCGGTACGAACGGGGAGCTGTTTTTT.

The V gene is TRBV6-6, the J gene TRBJ1-2, with 12 nucleotides matching TRBD1. The CDR3 length is 16 residues. The germline gives CDR1 MNHNY, CDR2 SVGAGI (reference sequence). V was clipped by 5 bases and J by 8 bases; unmatched bases: 12. The CDR3 DNA reads TGTGCCAGCAGTCGAGTGCCGGGACAGGGGGCTCGGGGCTACACCTTC. This gives the protein CASSRVPGQGARGYTF.

This clonotype was observed at least ten times. The rearrangement links TRBV7-2 to TRBJ2-1; 7 bases are shared with TRBD2. Trimming took 2 bases from V and 6 from J; bases not matched to a gene: 13. This CDR3 is built from 17 residues. Germline V gives CDR1 SGHTA, CDR2 FQGNSA. CDR3 sequence reads: CASSLSVLGERGNEQFF. The CDR3 DNA reads as TGTGCCAGCAGCTTATCGGTTTTGGGGGAGCGGGGCAATGAGCAGTTCTTC.

The chain carries TRBV2 and TRBJ2-1; weak D call: TRBD2 (6 bases). V was trimmed by 10 bases and J by 6 bases, leaving 16 bases between them. Per germline, CDR1 SNHLY and CDR2 FYNNEI. This CDR3 has 13 residues. As DNA, the CDR3 is TGTGCCACCCCGGGGGAGCTAATCAATGAGCAGTTCTTC. The encoded protein is CATPGELINEQFF.

This clonotype was picked up a small number of times. The chain joins TRBV29-1 to TRBJ2-3; D is undetermined. This CDR3 comprises 10 residues. The V end was cut by 6 bases, the J end by 1 base, with 2 bases between. The germline V gene encodes CDR1 SQVTM and CDR2 ANQGSEA. The CDR3 coding sequence is TGCAGCGTCCGCACAGATACGCAGTATTTT. As protein: CSVRTDTQYF.

The rearrangement links TRBV28 to TRBJ2-7; D is perhaps TRBD1 or TRBD2 (6 bases each). Trimming cost V 6 bases and J 2 bases, with 17 bases left between them. The germline CDR1 and CDR2 sequences are MDHEN and SYDVKM. This CDR3 is built from 15 residues. The DNA of the CDR3 is TGTGCCAGCAGCTCATCGGGGGCCGGGGCCTACGAGCAGTACTTC. This gives the protein CASSSSGAGAYEQYF.

This clonotype was detected many times. The V and J genes are TRBV7-6 and TRBJ2-7, with D possibly matching TRBD2 (5 bases). Per germline, CDR1 SGHVS and CDR2 FNYEAQ. The CDR3 has 13 residues. Deletions cut 1 base from V and 4 bases from J, with 8 bases between. In DNA form, the CDR3 reads TGTGCCAGCAGCTTAGGACCGGGATACGAGCAGTACTTC. It yields the protein CASSLGPGYEQYF.

V is TRBV4-1 and J is TRBJ1-1; D ambiguous. The CDR3 loop spans 14 amino acids. CDR1 is MGHRA and CDR2 is YSYEKL in the germline V gene. The V end lost 5 bases, the J end lost 1 base, and 11 bases lay between the germline ends. The CDR3 reads CASSFPLGNTEAFF. The CDR3 DNA follows: TGCGCCAGCAGCTTCCCCCTAGGGAACACTGAAGCTTTCTTT.

The sample holds a few counts of this clonotype. The J gene is TRBJ1-1, the V gene TRBV11-3, with unresolved D. CDR1 SGHNT and CDR2 YENEEA come from the germline V gene. V gave up 1 base and J gave up 2 bases, with 17 bases separating them. CDR3 length: 17 amino acids. CDR3 protein: CASSLGSWVSANTEAFF. CDR3 bases: TGTGCCAGCAGCTTAGGATCATGGGTGTCGGCTAACACTGAAGCTTTCTTT.

This clonotype has a handful of counts. The V call is TRBV2, the J call TRBJ2-3; 9 nucleotides line up with TRBD2. This CDR3 region has 14 residues. Germline trimming cut 6 bases from V and 5 bases from J; bases unmatched to any gene: 6. The V gene's germline CDR1 is SNHLY and CDR2 FYNNEI. The CDR3 bases are TGTGCCAGCAGGCTAGCGGGATGGGAAGATACGCAGTATTTT. As protein: CASRLAGWEDTQYF.

This clonotype was counted many times. The CDR3 here is CASSNPLTHTGELFF. The CDR3 DNA is TGTGCCAGCAGCAATCCCCTCACTCACACCGGGGAGCTGTTTTTT. The chain has TRBV12-3 or TRBV12-4 and TRBJ2-2; D unresolved. V shed 6 bases and J shed 3 bases, with 14 bases lying between them. The CDR3 is 15 residues long.

Many counts were recorded for this clonotype. The chain recombines TRBV7-2 with TRBJ2-2; perhaps D is TRBD1 or TRBD2 (6 bases each). V lost 2 bases and J 6 bases, leaving 16 bases between the germline ends. The CDR3 runs 16 residues. Germline V gene lookup returns CDR1 SGHTA and CDR2 FQGNSA. CDR3 residues: CASSLPGRGGSGELFF. Written as DNA, the CDR3 is TGTGCCAGCAGCTTACCCGGCAGGGGAGGTTCCGGGGAGCTGTTTTTT.

Notes on this clonotype: A clone one base away is much larger, so this may be a read error. The chain couples TRBV12-3 or TRBV12-4 to TRBJ1-1; no firm D call. This CDR3 spans 15 amino acids. The CDR3 coding sequence is TGTGCCTGCAGTTTAGCGTTAGTGGCGAACACTGAAGCTTTCTTT. Amino acid sequence: CACSLALVANTEAFF.

In its sample, this clonotype was seen a few times. The rearrangement joins TRBV5-6 to TRBJ2-7; TRBD1 agrees at 7 bases. V shed 2 bases and J 7 bases; nucleotides not matched to a gene: 3. CDR1 is SGHDT and CDR2 is YYEEEE in the germline V gene. The CDR3 contains 12 residues. The CDR3 sequence: CASSFDRVEQYF. The DNA for the CDR3 is TGTGCCAGCAGCTTCGACAGGGTTGAGCAGTACTTC.

The gene calls are TRBV4-1 and TRBJ2-7, with 9 bases aligning to TRBD1. CDR3 length equals 15 residues. Unmatched junction bases numbered 10, after V lost 4 bases and J lost 6 bases. Germline assignment: CDR1 MGHRA and CDR2 YSYEKL. CDR3: CASSRGTGGSGEQYF. The CDR3 bases are TGCGCCAGCAGCCGAGGAACAGGGGGCTCGGGCGAGCAGTACTTC.

This chain joins TRBV7-2 and TRBJ2-1; D possibly uses TRBD1 or TRBD2 (5 bases each). CDR1 and CDR2 (germline): SGHTA, FQGNSA. The CDR3 runs 15 residues. The V and J ends lost 0 bases and 4 bases respectively, with 10 bases between them. CDR3 bases: TGTGCCAGCAGCTTAGCCGGGACGGATTACAATGAGCAGTTCTTC. Protein: CASSLAGTDYNEQFF.